A selection of T cell receptor beta chains follows, all from one sample in a study of metastatic and nonmetastatic thyroid tumors. TCRdb reprocessed the PCR reads using MiXCR. The sample yields about 16,000 clones, under 30% seen once. Sequencing input: blood. The receptors derive from a male donor with papillary thyroid cancer or a benign thyroid nodule (not recorded which). Some clones in this sample may be carry-over from other donors' samples. Each CDR3 is given with its conserved first and last residue. The D gene is left open where the match is weak. The listing skips clone size in some rows; elsewhere it reads once, few, many or a size class.

V gene	clone size	J gene	D gene	CDR3 protein	CDR3 DNA
TRBV5-1	once	TRBJ2-1	TRBD1	CASSRTQTGQGVYNEQFF	TGCGCCAGCAGCCGGACCCAGACCGGTCAGGGGGTGTACAATGAGCAGTTCTTC
TRBV27	.	TRBJ1-6	.	CASSLSRSPLHF	TGTGCCAGCAGTTTATCTCGATCACCCCTCCACTTT
TRBV20-1	medium-sized	TRBJ2-7	.	CSARADSYEQYF	TGCAGTGCCAGAGCCGACTCCTACGAGCAGTACTTC
TRBV6-1	few	TRBJ2-3	.	CASIPRGVTDTQYF	TGTGCCAGCATCCCGCGGGGAGTGACAGATACGCAGTATTTT
TRBV20-1	many	TRBJ2-1	.	CSATMYAGGQQFF	TGCAGTGCTACCATGTACGCCGGGGGTCAGCAGTTCTTC
TRBV5-1	.	TRBJ1-2	TRBD1	CASSLGDRGYGYTF	TGCGCCAGCAGCTTGGGGGACAGGGGATATGGCTACACCTTC
TRBV6-1	.	TRBJ2-1	.	CASSGSRGSYNERFF	TGTGCCAGCAGTGGGTCCAGGGGCTCCTACAATGAGCGGTTCTTC
TRBV6-1	few	TRBJ2-7	.	CASSRGETYEQYF	TGTGCCTCCTCGAGGGGGGAAACCTACGAGCAGTACTTC
TRBV5-1	many	TRBJ2-7	.	CARSLGGGEGSEQYF	TGCGCCCGCAGCTTGGGGGGGGGCGAAGGTTCCGAGCAGTACTTC
TRBV6-1	.	TRBJ2-7	.	CARGGSITYEQYF	TGTGCCAGAGGGGGTAGCATAACCTACGAGCAGTACTTC
TRBV20-1	medium-sized	TRBJ2-1	TRBD2	CSAEKAGGPYNEQFF	TGCAGTGCAGAAAAAGCGGGGGGGCCTTACAATGAGCAGTTCTTC
TRBV2	many	TRBJ2-1	TRBD2	CASSELAGDNEQFF	TGTGCCAGCAGTGAACTAGCGGGAGACAATGAGCAGTTCTTC
TRBV5-1	.	TRBJ1-6	.	CASSLTDNSPLHF	TGCGCCAGCAGCTTGACTGATAATTCACCCCTCCACTTT
TRBV7-8	.	TRBJ2-3	.	CASSLDRGDTDTQYF	TGTGCCAGCAGCTTAGACCGTGGGGACACAGATACGCAGTATTTT
TRBV7-9	many	TRBJ1-4	TRBD1	CASSRQGIEANEKLFF	TGTGCCAGCAGCAGACAGGGTATCGAGGCTAATGAAAAACTGTTTTTT
TRBV27	many	TRBJ1-1	TRBD1	CASSPMDRGTEAFF	TGTGCCAGCAGTCCAATGGACAGGGGGACTGAAGCTTTCTTT
TRBV29-1	many	TRBJ1-2	.	CSVEDTFIHGYTF	TGCAGCGTTGAAGATACATTTATTCATGGCTACACCTTC
TRBV29-1	many	TRBJ2-1	TRBD2	CSVEGGGGDLFF	TGCAGCGTTGAAGGCGGGGGGGGGGATCTGTTCTTC
TRBV7-2	many	TRBJ2-5	TRBD2	CASTAQGPGLGDF	TGTGCCAGCACTGCCCAGGGGCCGGGACTAGGGGACTTC
TRBV6-4	.	TRBJ2-1	TRBD1	CASSERQGCEQFF	TGTGCCAGCAGTGAGAGACAGGGGTGTGAGCAGTTCTTC
TRBV4-2	many	TRBJ2-3	.	CASTWGYGDTDTQYF	TGTGCCAGCACCTGGGGCTACGGCGACACAGATACGCAGTATTTT
TRBV20-1	many	TRBJ2-1	TRBD2	CSARDQAGVHEQFF	TGCAGTGCTAGAGATCAAGCGGGGGTCCATGAGCAGTTCTTC
TRBV7-6	many	TRBJ1-1	.	CASSSQGVTGTEAFF	TGTGCCAGCAGCTCTCAAGGGGTGACGGGTACTGAAGCTTTCTTT
TRBV12-3/TRBV12-4	.	TRBJ1-2	.	CASSLGTGYTF	TGTGCCAGCAGTTTAGGGACAGGCTACACCTTC
TRBV27	few	TRBJ1-1	TRBD1	CASSLTRGLLNEAFF	TGTGCCAGCAGTTTAACCAGGGGGCTTTTGAATGAAGCTTTCTTT
TRBV4-1	many	TRBJ2-2	.	CASSRAGDTNTGELFF	TGCGCCAGCAGCCGGGCGGGGGACACGAACACCGGGGAGCTGTTTTTT
TRBV5-5	.	TRBJ2-7	.	CASSQSYPTYEQYF	TGTGCCAGCTCCCAGTCCTACCCAACCTACGAGCAGTACTTC
TRBV11-3	many	TRBJ2-1	TRBD2	CASSLDSSGSLYEQFF	TGTGCCAGCAGCTTAGACTCTAGCGGGAGTTTGTATGAGCAGTTCTTC
TRBV7-6	many	TRBJ2-5	TRBD2	CASSHRSLAGGTQYF	TGTGCCAGCAGCCATAGAAGTTTAGCGGGAGGGACCCAGTACTTC
TRBV6-1	.	TRBJ1-6	TRBD1	CASTLRGRVAPLHF	TGTGCCAGCACCCTCAGGGGGCGGGTAGCACCCCTCCACTTT
TRBV9	many	TRBJ2-6	.	CASSTDGTSGANVLTF	TGTGCCAGCAGCACGGATGGGACCTCTGGGGCCAACGTCCTGACTTTC
TRBV2	medium-sized	TRBJ2-7	TRBD2	CASSERAGADEQYF	TGTGCCAGCAGTGAAAGGGCGGGAGCGGACGAGCAGTACTTC
TRBV28	many	TRBJ1-5	.	CASSLRTDSNNQPQHF	TGTGCCAGCAGTTTACGCACGGACAGTAACAATCAGCCCCAGCATTTT
TRBV30	many	TRBJ1-1	TRBD1	CAWKTGQGNTEAFF	TGTGCCTGGAAGACGGGACAGGGGAACACTGAAGCTTTCTTT
TRBV7-2	.	TRBJ2-2	TRBD2	CASNPWGGTGELFF	TGTGCCAGCAACCCGTGGGGGGGAACCGGGGAGCTGTTTTTT
TRBV7-2	many	TRBJ2-3	TRBD2	CASSLGGLASDTQYF	TGTGCCAGCAGCTTAGGGGGACTAGCCTCAGATACGCAGTATTTT
TRBV6-1	.	TRBJ1-6	.	CASSPREGEGSPLHF	TGTGCCAGCAGTCCCAGGGAAGGGGAGGGTTCACCCCTCCACTTT
TRBV7-9	many	TRBJ2-7	.	CASSLGDKAYEQYF	TGTGCCAGCAGCTTAGGGGACAAGGCCTACGAGCAGTACTTC
TRBV11-1	medium-sized	TRBJ2-3	.	CASSLAPNTQYF	TGTGCCAGCAGCTTAGCCCCGAATACGCAGTATTTT
TRBV13	.	TRBJ1-3	.	CASSLEGQSNVVF	TGTGCCAGCAGCTTAGAGGGCCAGTCAAATGTTGTTTTT
TRBV19	few	TRBJ2-7	.	CASSPGLTGEQYF	TGTGCCAGTAGCCCGGGCCTAACGGGCGAGCAGTACTTC